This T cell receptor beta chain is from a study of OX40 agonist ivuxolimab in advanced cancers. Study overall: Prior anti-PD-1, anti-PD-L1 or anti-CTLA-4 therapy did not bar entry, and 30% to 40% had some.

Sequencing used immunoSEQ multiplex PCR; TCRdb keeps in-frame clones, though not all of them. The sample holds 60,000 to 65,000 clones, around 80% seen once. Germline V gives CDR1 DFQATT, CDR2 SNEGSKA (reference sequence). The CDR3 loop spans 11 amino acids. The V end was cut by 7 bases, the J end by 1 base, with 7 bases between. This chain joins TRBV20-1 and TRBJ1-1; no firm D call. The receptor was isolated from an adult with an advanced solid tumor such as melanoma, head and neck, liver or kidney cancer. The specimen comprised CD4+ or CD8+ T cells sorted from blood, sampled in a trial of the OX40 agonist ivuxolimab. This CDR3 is CSGSRNTEAFF. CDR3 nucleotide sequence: TGCAGTGGAAGCAGGAACACTGAAGCTTTCTTT.